These T cell receptor beta chains were read from a single sample in a study of blood T cell repertoires in COVID-19. Using immunoSEQ multiplex PCR, the repertoire was profiled, and TCRdb retains in-frame clones only, with some absent. The table shows almost 400,000 clones, with roughly 90% occurring only once. Sequencing used PBMCs or T cells enriched from blood (not recorded which). These receptors originate from a woman aged 30 to 39 who had recovered from COVID-19. CDR3s include the opening cysteine and the closing phenylalanine or tryptophan. The order of the fields is J gene, V gene, clone size, CDR3 protein. Not every row has a clone size; where given, it reads once, few, many or a size class.

J: TRBJ2-5; V: TRBV25-1; size: few; CDR3: CASSESGALGETQYF
J: TRBJ1-1; V: TRBV5-1; size: -; CDR3: CASSFGTLNTEAFF
J: TRBJ2-3; V: TRBV5-5; size: -; CDR3: CASSSGGFSTDTQYF
J: TRBJ2-2; V: TRBV7-3; size: -; CDR3: CASSLAGGGTGELFF
J: TRBJ2-1; V: TRBV5-1; size: -; CDR3: CASSAGTGLGEQFF
J: TRBJ2-2; V: TRBV27; size: -; CDR3: CASSLYPAGGSGELFF
J: TRBJ2-7; V: TRBV4-1; size: -; CDR3: CASSLQGVGTQSYEQYF
J: TRBJ1-3; V: TRBV30; size: -; CDR3: CASTGTGNTIYF
J: TRBJ2-3; V: TRBV7-2; size: -; CDR3: CASTSPWGRGGPDTQYF
J: TRBJ2-1; V: TRBV25-1; size: -; CDR3: CASSEGGSYNEQFF
J: TRBJ1-4; V: TRBV2; size: few; CDR3: CASKFARGIEKLFF
J: TRBJ2-7; V: TRBV6-5; size: -; CDR3: CASSHPGQGTYEQYF
J: TRBJ2-1; V: TRBV2; size: -; CDR3: CASSALSNNEQFF
J: TRBJ2-5; V: TRBV7-2; size: -; CDR3: CASSLAPLAGGLETQYF
J: TRBJ2-4; V: TRBV28; size: -; CDR3: CASSFEGTGLAKNIQYF
J: TRBJ1-2; V: TRBV30; size: -; CDR3: CAWNLGSSYGYTF
J: TRBJ1-6; V: TRBV27; size: -; CDR3: CASRTTEALSSPLHF
J: TRBJ1-5; V: TRBV5-8; size: -; CDR3: CASSLFLGGNQPQHF
J: TRBJ2-5; V: TRBV29-1; size: once; CDR3: CSVEVSDQETQYF
J: TRBJ2-3; V: TRBV9; size: -; CDR3: CASSVAQYSTDTQYF
J: TRBJ1-4; V: TRBV7-9; size: -; CDR3: CASTRQGSEKLFF
J: TRBJ1-3; V: TRBV6-5; size: -; CDR3: CAGRQGENTIYF
J: TRBJ1-2; V: TRBV7-9; size: -; CDR3: CASRAKDTSIGYTF
J: TRBJ1-4; V: TRBV9; size: once; CDR3: CASSPGVLNEKLFF
J: TRBJ2-5; V: TRBV29-1; size: -; CDR3: CSVGVGRETQYF
J: TRBJ1-2; V: TRBV5-5; size: -; CDR3: CASSGTGRRGYTF
J: TRBJ2-7; V: TRBV6-5; size: -; CDR3: CASSSKIAYEQYF
J: TRBJ1-2; V: TRBV27; size: -; CDR3: CASSLSMQDYGYTF
J: TRBJ2-7; V: TRBV9; size: once; CDR3: CASSPGQSPSEQYF
J: TRBJ1-1; V: TRBV19; size: once; CDR3: CASTPVGGTEAFF
J: TRBJ1-5; V: TRBV13; size: -; CDR3: CASSLGPPAGNQPQHF
J: TRBJ2-2; V: TRBV7-3; size: -; CDR3: CASSPSTGELFF
J: TRBJ1-4; V: TRBV19; size: once; CDR3: CASSISDREKLFF
J: TRBJ1-5; V: TRBV5-8; size: -; CDR3: CASSLAVPSPPQHF
J: TRBJ1-5; V: TRBV27; size: -; CDR3: CASSLFYSNQPQHF
J: TRBJ2-5; V: TRBV5-6; size: once; CDR3: CASSLAGGQETQYF
J: TRBJ1-1; V: TRBV10-3; size: -; CDR3: CAISPGTQKDTEAFF
J: TRBJ1-4; V: TRBV7-9; size: -; CDR3: CASSATGGEKLFF
J: TRBJ2-1; V: TRBV2; size: -; CDR3: CASSVTAKSSYNEQFF
J: TRBJ1-2; V: TRBV6-2/TRBV6-3; size: -; CDR3: CASSREGGAASNYGYTF
J: TRBJ1-3; V: TRBV7-9; size: -; CDR3: CASSLEASISVANTIYF
J: TRBJ1-2; V: TRBV3-1/TRBV3-2; size: once; CDR3: CASSQGAGGGGYTF
J: TRBJ1-5; V: TRBV6-5; size: -; CDR3: CASTNSGGVQPQHF
J: TRBJ1-1; V: TRBV5-1; size: -; CDR3: CASSLTGSLVNTEAFF
J: TRBJ1-6; V: TRBV27; size: -; CDR3: CASRTVANHSPLHF
J: TRBJ1-1; V: TRBV2; size: -; CDR3: CASRRGSSMNTEAFF
J: TRBJ1-5; V: TRBV5-6; size: -; CDR3: CASSRLDREDQPQHF
J: TRBJ2-5; V: TRBV30; size: -; CDR3: CAWTGGFQETQYF